This T cell receptor beta chain was sequenced during a study of neoadjuvant nivolumab and ipilimumab in lung cancer. This clone was observed once. Sequencing was performed with immunoSEQ multiplex PCR; in TCRdb, only in-frame clones are kept and a portion is missing. The sample carries fewer than 35,000 clones, around 90% recorded once. There are 16 residues in the CDR3. V lost 4 bases, J lost 4 bases, and 6 bases stayed unmatched. CDR1 and CDR2 (germline): LGHNA, YNFKEQ. J is TRBJ2-1 and V is TRBV4-2; TRBD2 matches at 11 bases. This sequence originates from an adult with non-small cell lung cancer. This specimen consisted of peripheral blood, obtained after neoadjuvant nivolumab, alone or with ipilimumab, at or shortly before surgery. The CDR3 reads CASSPAGTSGYNEQFF. CDR3 in DNA: TGTGCCAGCAGCCCGGCCGGGACTAGCGGATACAATGAGCAGTTCTTC.